A single sample gave rise to the 32 T cell receptor beta chains below, sequenced in a study of T cells after posttransplantation cyclophosphamide (dated by TCRdb to 2016 to 2017). The library was produced with the immunoSEQ multiplex PCR assay. In its TCRdb copy, this immuneACCESS table keeps in-frame sequences only and misses some clones. Where compared with another copy, unresolved V genes explain less than half of these, and the others have no known cause. The sample table contains more than 60,000 clones; only one count was recorded for about 93% of them. Of the sample, about 3.1% falls within the top ten clones. The sample comprised PBMCs. The origin of the receptors is a woman in her twenties or thirties in good health and a related stem cell transplant donor.

This clone was observed once. V gene TRBV9 combines with J gene TRBJ2-7; D may be TRBD1 or TRBD2 (5 bases each). The V gene lost 1 base and the J gene lost 0 bases, with 14 bases spanning the gap. This CDR3 is 16 amino acids long. Germline V gene data show CDR1 as SGDLS and CDR2 as YYNGEE. The DNA for the CDR3 is TGTGCCAGCAGCGTAAGGGGAGACCCTGGCTCCTACGAGCAGTACTTC. Protein sequence: CASSVRGDPGSYEQYF.

This clone was seen a single time. V and J are TRBV10-3 and TRBJ2-7, with a tentative D call TRBD2 (6 bases). The CDR3 is 13 amino acids. Germline V gene sequence: CDR1 ENHRY, CDR2 SYGVKD. V gave up 6 bases and J gave up 0 bases, with 9 bases separating them. The DNA of the CDR3 is TGTGCCATCAGCCGGGACTCCTCCTACGAGCAGTACTTC. Its translation is CAISRDSSYEQYF.

This clone has only one observation. This chain connects TRBV2 to TRBJ2-2; possible D gene TRBD1, 5 bases. The ends were cut back, 6 bases at V and 0 bases at J, with 11 bases in the middle. Germline CDR1 reads SNHLY; CDR2 reads FYNNEI. There are 15 residues in the CDR3. The CDR3 loop reads CASSRQLPNTGELFF. CDR3 nucleotide sequence: TGTGCCAGCAGCCGACAGCTTCCGAACACCGGGGAGCTGTTTTTT.

This clone has only a few counts. The J gene is TRBJ2-7, the V gene TRBV5-6; TRBD1 aligns across 7 bases. V lost 3 bases, J lost 3 bases, and 3 bases stayed unmatched. This CDR3 has 13 residues. Looked up from germline, CDR1 is SGHDT and CDR2 is YYEEEE. The CDR3 DNA sequence: TGTGCCAGCAGCTCGACAGGGCGCTACGAGCAGTACTTC. This encodes CASSSTGRYEQYF.

This chain joins TRBV11-2 and TRBJ1-2; D uncertain. CDR1 is SGHAT, CDR2 FQNNGV, per germline. The V end was cut by 2 bases, the J end by 3 bases, with 13 bases between. The CDR3 is 15 amino acids. The DNA of the CDR3 is TGTGCCAGCAGCTTATGGCAAGACAAACACTATGGCTACACCTTC. Translated: CASSLWQDKHYGYTF.

The CDR3, as DNA: TGCAGCGCTAAGCTGGACAGCTCTGGAAACACCATATATTTT. This encodes CSAKLDSSGNTIYF. The gene calls are TRBV29-1 and TRBJ1-3, with D perhaps matching TRBD1 (6 bases). The CDR3 loop spans 14 amino acids. V lost 7 bases and J lost 0, with 13 bases in between. CDR1 and CDR2 (germline): SQVTM, ANQGSEA.

The chain couples TRBV2 to TRBJ1-2; D uncertain. CDR3 length equals 13 residues. The V and J ends lost 7 bases and 9 bases respectively, with 18 bases between them. CDR1 SNHLY and CDR2 FYNNEI come from the germline V gene. The CDR3 nucleotides read TGTGCCAGCACCTCATTGGGGAACAGAAGCTACACCTTC. Protein: CASTSLGNRSYTF.

The chain combines TRBV6-5 with TRBJ2-1, with unresolved D. Trimming stripped 2 bases from V and 8 bases from J, with 16 bases between. CDR1 and CDR2 (germline): MNHEY, SVGAGI. The CDR3 totals 15 residues. The CDR3 coding sequence is TGTGCCAGCAGTTACGAAGGTGGGAAAATGGATGAGCAGTTCTTC. The encoded protein is CASSYEGGKMDEQFF.

This clone was observed once. The chain couples TRBV29-1 to TRBJ1-4; D is possibly TRBD1 (5 bases). CDR3 length equals 15 residues. V was shortened by 6 bases and J by 3 bases, with 17 bases between the two germline ends. Germline values: CDR1 SQVTM, CDR2 ANQGSEA. CDR3 DNA: TGCAGCGTCAAACAGAGTGGGGGAGCTAATGAAAAACTGTTTTTT. Translating it yields CSVKQSGGANEKLFF.

The chain joins TRBV5-1 to TRBJ2-2; D is unresolved. V was shortened by 2 bases and J by 7 bases, with 6 bases between the two germline ends. The CDR3 is 12 residues long. The germline gives CDR1 SGHRS, CDR2 YFSETQ. CDR3 in amino acids: CASSFAYGELFF. The CDR3 DNA is TGCGCCAGCAGCTTCGCCTACGGGGAGCTGTTTTTT.

The V call is TRBV29-1, the J call TRBJ1-1; 8 bases agree with TRBD1. Trimming removed 3 bases from V and 5 bases from J; junction bases left unmatched: 5. This CDR3 has 13 amino acids. CDR1 and CDR2 (germline): SQVTM, ANQGSEA. CDR3 sequence (DNA): TGCAGCGTTGAGCAGGGGGCGGGTACTGAAGCTTTCTTT. Translating it yields CSVEQGAGTEAFF.

The chain couples TRBV7-8 to TRBJ1-1; D gene uncertain. The CDR3 consists of 14 residues. The V and J ends lost 0 bases and 6 bases respectively, with 11 bases between them. CDR1 and CDR2 (germline): SGHVS, FQNEAQ. The CDR3 DNA follows: TGTGCCAGCAGCTTAGCTGCGAGTTCGGCTGAAGCTTTCTTT. Protein product: CASSLAASSAEAFF.

This chain uses TRBV2 with TRBJ2-5; D unclear. CDR1 and CDR2 (germline): SNHLY, FYNNEI. Trimming pared 3 bases from V and 7 bases from J, leaving 12 bases between. CDR3 length: 13 amino acids. CDR3 sequence: CASSDGHVATQYF. The CDR3 nucleotides are TGTGCCAGCAGTGATGGTCACGTTGCGACCCAGTACTTC.

This clone was picked up one time. The chain uses TRBV15 and TRBJ2-7; no definite D call. CDR3 length equals 13 residues. Deletions cut 0 bases from V and 1 base from J, with 4 bases between. The germline V gene has CDR1 LNHNV and CDR2 YYDKDF (reference sequence). CDR3 bases: TGTGCCACCAGCAGAGATCTGTCCTACGAGCAGTACTTC. It encodes CATSRDLSYEQYF.

This chain connects TRBV11-3 to TRBJ2-2; D remains ambiguous. V dropped 5 bases and J dropped 1 base, with 2 bases sitting between them. The germline CDR1 and CDR2 sequences are SGHNT and YENEEA. The CDR3 runs 12 residues. In nucleotides, the CDR3 is TGTGCCAGCAGCGGGAACACCGGGGAGCTGTTTTTT. It is translated as CASSGNTGELFF. Supplemented by reference TRBV11-3 and TRBJ2-2, the full variable domain reads EAGVVQSPRYKIIEKKQPVAFWCNPISGHNTLYWYLQNLGQGPELLIRYENEEAVDDSQLPKDRFSAERLKGVDSTLKIQPAELGDSAVYLCASSGNTGELFFGEGSRLTVL.

The CDR3 sequence is CASSFSRGETQYF. CDR3 sequence (DNA): TGTGCCAGCAGTTTCTCCAGGGGAGAGACCCAGTACTTC. The chain joins TRBV27 to TRBJ2-5; a weak D match, TRBD1 (6 bases). From germline, CDR1 is MNHEY and CDR2 SMNVEV (reference sequence). Trimming took off 3 bases at V and 4 bases at J, with 9 bases between the two ends. CDR3 length equals 13 residues.

J is TRBJ1-5 and V is TRBV15; D uncertain. Germline CDR1 and CDR2: LNHNV and YYDKDF (reference sequence). Trimming removed 0 bases at V and 5 bases at J, with 14 bases between. The CDR3 length is 16 residues. The CDR3 here is CATSRDGIGLDQPQHF. The CDR3 nucleotides are TGTGCCACCAGCAGAGACGGTATAGGTCTGGATCAGCCCCAGCATTTT.

The chain couples TRBV28 to TRBJ1-1; 7 bases map to TRBD1. Trimming removed 4 bases from V and 3 bases from J; junction bases left unmatched: 14. The CDR3 is made up of 17 amino acids. CDR1 and CDR2 (germline): MDHEN, SYDVKM. The CDR3 nucleotides are TGTGCCAGCAGTTCGCACAGGGGACGGGGGTGGGACACTGAAGCTTTCTTT. Amino acid sequence: CASSSHRGRGWDTEAFF.

V gene TRBV11-2 combines with J gene TRBJ2-1; 10 nucleotides match TRBD1. Germline assignment: CDR1 SGHAT and CDR2 FQNNGV. The length of the CDR3 is 15 residues. V lost 3 bases and J lost 6; bases outside the gene matches: 5. In DNA form, the CDR3 reads TGTGCCAGCAGCTTCGGACAGGGGGTATCCAATGAGCAGTTCTTC. Its protein product is CASSFGQGVSNEQFF. Together with reference TRBV11-2 and TRBJ2-1, the CDR3 gives the full variable domain: EAGVAQSPRYKIIEKRQSVAFWCNPISGHATLYWYQQILGQGPKLLIQFQNNGVVDDSQLPKDRFSAERLKGVDSTLKIQPAKLEDSAVYLCASSFGQGVSNEQFFGPGTRLTVL.

V and J are TRBV6-6 and TRBJ1-2; 8 nucleotides line up with TRBD1. The CDR3 runs 14 residues. Trimming at V came to 5 bases and at J to 3 bases, leaving 5 bases not matched to a gene. Per germline, CDR1 MNHNY and CDR2 SVGAGI (reference sequence). Here the CDR3 reads CASSAGQADYGYTF. For the CDR3, the DNA is TGTGCCAGCAGTGCGGGACAGGCGGACTATGGCTACACCTTC.

This chain connects TRBV7-2 to TRBJ2-2; D not resolved. Germline V gene sequence: CDR1 SGHTA, CDR2 FQGNSA. This CDR3 has 13 amino acids. The V and J ends lost 4 bases and 6 bases respectively, with 9 bases between them. The CDR3 DNA is TGTGCCAGCAGCTGGCGGTTCGCCGGGGAGCTGTTTTTT. Protein product: CASSWRFAGELFF.

V usage is TRBV7-3 and J usage is TRBJ2-3; D possibly corresponds to TRBD2 (5 bases). The length of the CDR3 is 15 residues. V lost 5 bases, J lost 2 bases, and 14 bases lay in between. Per germline, CDR1 SGHTA and CDR2 FQGTGA. The CDR3 reads CASSPRTAPTDTQYF. Here the CDR3 DNA reads TGTGCCAGCAGCCCTAGGACTGCCCCCACAGATACGCAGTATTTT.

CDR3 sequence (DNA): TGTGCCAGCAGCATGACAGGGGGGGGTCAGCCCCAGCATTTT. Translation gives CASSMTGGGQPQHF. The chain has TRBV7-2 and TRBJ1-5, with 9 nucleotides matching TRBD1. Trimming at V came to 5 bases and at J to 6 bases, leaving 5 bases not matched to a gene. The CDR3 is made up of 14 amino acids. Per the germline V gene, CDR1 is SGHTA and CDR2 is FQGNSA.

This clone appeared a single time. V and J are TRBV19 and TRBJ2-1; D not resolved. The length of the CDR3 is 14 residues. Between the trimmed V and J ends, which lost 4 bases and 0 bases, there was a span of 7 bases. Germline CDR1 is LNHDA and CDR2 is SQIVND (reference sequence). The CDR3 sequence: CASSRVSSYNEQFF. CDR3 bases: TGTGCCAGTAGTAGGGTAAGCTCCTACAATGAGCAGTTCTTC.

The chain carries TRBV7-2 and TRBJ2-2, with D possibly TRBD1 on 5 matching bases. The CDR3 loop spans 14 amino acids. Germline CDR1 is SGHTA and CDR2 is FQGNSA. V dropped 5 bases and J dropped 2 bases, with 9 bases sitting between them. CDR3 DNA sequence: TGTGCCAGCAGCCCCCAGGGTAACACCGGGGAGCTGTTTTTT. As protein: CASSPQGNTGELFF.

This clone was observed a single time. This sequence joins TRBV7-2 and TRBJ1-4, with 8 bases aligning to TRBD1. V shed 2 bases and J 10 bases; nucleotides not matched to a gene: 15. Germline lookup yields CDR1 SGHTA and CDR2 FQGNSA. The CDR3 totals 17 residues. CDR3 coding DNA: TGTGCCAGCAGCTTAAGGCAGGGGGCCCTAGGGACTGGAAAACTGTTTTTT. Amino acid sequence: CASSLRQGALGTGKLFF.

V and J are TRBV7-2 and TRBJ1-5; no definite D call. V dropped 8 bases and J dropped 2 bases, with 10 bases sitting between them. CDR3 length: 13 residues. The germline V gene has CDR1 SGHTA and CDR2 FQGNSA. CDR3 amino acids: CASAAVGNQPQHF. The DNA of the CDR3 is TGTGCCAGCGCGGCGGTGGGCAATCAGCCCCAGCATTTT.

The chain links TRBV10-3 to TRBJ1-6; D is undetermined. The germline V gene has CDR1 ENHRY and CDR2 SYGVKD. V gave up 2 bases and J gave up 8 bases, with 4 bases separating them. The CDR3 is 12 residues long. The CDR3 sequence: CAISEGDSPLHF. CDR3 sequence (DNA): TGTGCCATCAGTGAGGGAGATTCACCCCTCCACTTT.

The V gene is TRBV7-8, the J gene TRBJ1-1; D uncertain. V lost 5 bases, J lost 1 base, and 20 bases lay in between. Germline V CDR1 and CDR2: SGHVS, FQNEAQ. The CDR3 is 17 residues long. The CDR3 loop is CASSPTLPGLRNTEAFF. CDR3 DNA sequence: TGTGCCAGCAGCCCGACGCTCCCCGGGTTAAGGAACACTGAAGCTTTCTTT.

The chain couples TRBV4-2 to TRBJ2-1; 7 bases align to TRBD2. Per germline, CDR1 LGHNA and CDR2 YNFKEQ. With V trimmed by 0 bases and J by 0 bases, 5 bases remained unmatched. The length of the CDR3 is 17 residues. CDR3 coding DNA: TGTGCCAGCAGCCAAGATGGCGGGGGAAGCTCCTACAATGAGCAGTTCTTC. This gives the protein CASSQDGGGSSYNEQFF.

On this clone: One end of the junction fails to match germline, which may point to a read error. This sequence joins TRBV5-1 and TRBJ2-7, with TRBD1 identical over 9 bases. The V gene's germline CDR1 is SGHRS and CDR2 YFSETQ. The CDR3 loop spans 14 amino acids. The CDR3 region has the DNA TGCGCCAGCAGTTTGGGACAGGGACCTTACGAGCAGTACTTC. Residues: CASSLGQGPYEQYF.

The chain recombines TRBV28 with TRBJ1-2, with D perhaps matching TRBD1 (6 bases). V was cut by 9 bases and J by 3 bases, with 11 bases left in between. The CDR3 runs 12 residues. The germline V gene has CDR1 MDHEN and CDR2 SYDVKM. As DNA, the CDR3 is TGTGCCAGTACCAGGGGCGACTATGGCTACACCTTC. Translating gives CASTRGDYGYTF.